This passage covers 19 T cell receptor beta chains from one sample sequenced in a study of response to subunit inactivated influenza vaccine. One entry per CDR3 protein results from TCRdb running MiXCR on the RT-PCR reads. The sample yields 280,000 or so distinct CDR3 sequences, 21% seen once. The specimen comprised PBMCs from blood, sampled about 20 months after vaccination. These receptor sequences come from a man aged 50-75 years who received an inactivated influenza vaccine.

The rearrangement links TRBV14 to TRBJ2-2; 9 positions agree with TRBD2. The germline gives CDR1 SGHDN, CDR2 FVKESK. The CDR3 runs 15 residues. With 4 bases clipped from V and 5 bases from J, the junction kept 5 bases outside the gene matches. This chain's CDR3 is CASSLLAGTTGELFF. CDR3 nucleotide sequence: TGTGCCAGCAGCCTTCTAGCGGGAACGACCGGGGAGCTGTTTTTT.

The CDR3 loop is CSASEDRWTDTQYF. The CDR3 region has the DNA TGCAGTGCTTCCGAGGACAGGTGGACAGATACGCAGTATTTT. The chain carries TRBV20-1 and TRBJ2-3; TRBD1 agrees at 7 bases. CDR1 and CDR2 from the germline V gene are DFQATT and SNEGSKA (reference sequence). The length of the CDR3 is 14 residues. V lost 5 bases to trimming and J lost 3 bases; unmatched junction nucleotides: 8.

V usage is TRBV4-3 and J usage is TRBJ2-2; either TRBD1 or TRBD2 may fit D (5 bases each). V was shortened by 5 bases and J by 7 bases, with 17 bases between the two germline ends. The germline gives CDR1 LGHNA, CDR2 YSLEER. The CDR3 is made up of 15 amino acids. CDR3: CASSEGTSDFGELFF. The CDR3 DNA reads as TGCGCCAGCAGCGAGGGGACCTCTGATTTCGGGGAGCTGTTTTTT.

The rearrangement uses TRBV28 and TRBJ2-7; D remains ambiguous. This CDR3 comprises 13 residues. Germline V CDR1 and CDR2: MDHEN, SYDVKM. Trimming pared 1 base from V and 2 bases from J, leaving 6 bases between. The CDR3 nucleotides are TGTGCCAGCAGTTTATACAAGCCCTACGAGCAGTACTTC. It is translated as CASSLYKPYEQYF.

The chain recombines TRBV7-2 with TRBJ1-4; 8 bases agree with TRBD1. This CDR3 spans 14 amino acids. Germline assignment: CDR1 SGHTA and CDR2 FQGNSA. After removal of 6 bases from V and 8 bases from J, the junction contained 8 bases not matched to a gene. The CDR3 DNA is TGTGCCAGCAGTTACAGGGGGAAACAGGAAAAACTGTTTTTT. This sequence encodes CASSYRGKQEKLFF.

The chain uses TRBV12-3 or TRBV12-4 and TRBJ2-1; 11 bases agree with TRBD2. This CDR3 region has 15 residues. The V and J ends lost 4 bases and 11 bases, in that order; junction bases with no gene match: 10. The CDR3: CASSSRETSGAKQFF. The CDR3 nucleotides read TGTGCCAGCAGTTCTCGGGAGACTAGCGGGGCAAAGCAGTTCTTC.

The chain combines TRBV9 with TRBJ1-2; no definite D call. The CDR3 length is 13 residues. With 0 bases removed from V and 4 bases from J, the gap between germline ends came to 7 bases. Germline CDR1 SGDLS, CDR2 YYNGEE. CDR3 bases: TGTGCCAGCAGCGTAGATCGGTCCTATGGCTACACCTTC. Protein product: CASSVDRSYGYTF.

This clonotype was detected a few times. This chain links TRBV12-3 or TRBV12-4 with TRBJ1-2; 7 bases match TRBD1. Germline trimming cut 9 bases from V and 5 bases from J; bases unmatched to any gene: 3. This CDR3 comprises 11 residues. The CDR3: CASGQAYGYTF. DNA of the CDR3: TGTGCCAGTGGACAGGCTTATGGCTACACCTTC.

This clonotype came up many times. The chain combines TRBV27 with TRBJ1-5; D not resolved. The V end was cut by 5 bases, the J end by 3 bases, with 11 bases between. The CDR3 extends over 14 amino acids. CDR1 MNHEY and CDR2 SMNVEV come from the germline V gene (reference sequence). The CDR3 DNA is TGTGCCAGCAGTAGTAACTTAAACAATCAGCCCCAGCATTTT. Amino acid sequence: CASSSNLNNQPQHF.

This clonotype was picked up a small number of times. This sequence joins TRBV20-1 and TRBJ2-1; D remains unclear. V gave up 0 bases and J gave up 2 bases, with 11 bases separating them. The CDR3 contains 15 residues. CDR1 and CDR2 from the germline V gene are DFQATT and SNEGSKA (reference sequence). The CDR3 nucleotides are TGCAGTGCTAGAGATCTCCGGAGAGCCTACAATGAGCAGTTCTTC. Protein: CSARDLRRAYNEQFF.

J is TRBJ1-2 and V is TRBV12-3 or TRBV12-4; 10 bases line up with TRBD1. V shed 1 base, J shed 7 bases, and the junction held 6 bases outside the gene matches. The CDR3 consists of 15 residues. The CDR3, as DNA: TGTGCCAGCAGTTTAGAAACCGGGACAGGGGTTGGCTACACCTTC. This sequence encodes CASSLETGTGVGYTF.

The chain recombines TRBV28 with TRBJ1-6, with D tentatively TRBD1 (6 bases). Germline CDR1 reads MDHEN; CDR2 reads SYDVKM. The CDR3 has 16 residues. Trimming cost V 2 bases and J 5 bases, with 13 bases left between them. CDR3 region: CASSLVQAGDNSPLHF. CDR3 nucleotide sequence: TGTGCCAGCAGTTTAGTTCAGGCAGGGGATAATTCACCCCTCCACTTT.

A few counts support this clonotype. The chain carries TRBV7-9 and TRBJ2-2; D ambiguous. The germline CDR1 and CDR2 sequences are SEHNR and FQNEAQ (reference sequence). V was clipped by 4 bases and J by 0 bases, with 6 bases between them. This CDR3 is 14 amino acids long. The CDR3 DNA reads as TGTGCCAGCAGCTCGGCGGCGAACACCGGGGAGCTGTTTTTT. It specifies CASSSAANTGELFF.

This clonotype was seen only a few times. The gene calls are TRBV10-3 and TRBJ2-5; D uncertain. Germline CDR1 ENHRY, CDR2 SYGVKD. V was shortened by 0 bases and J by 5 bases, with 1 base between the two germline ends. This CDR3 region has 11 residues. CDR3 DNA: TGTGCCATCAGTGAGTCGGAGACCCAGTACTTC. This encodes CAISESETQYF.

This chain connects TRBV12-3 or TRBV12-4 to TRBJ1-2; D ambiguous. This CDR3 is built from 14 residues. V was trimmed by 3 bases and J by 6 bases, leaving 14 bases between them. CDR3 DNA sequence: TGTGCCAGCAGTTTGGTCGGGTCCATTGATGGCTACACCTTC. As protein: CASSLVGSIDGYTF.

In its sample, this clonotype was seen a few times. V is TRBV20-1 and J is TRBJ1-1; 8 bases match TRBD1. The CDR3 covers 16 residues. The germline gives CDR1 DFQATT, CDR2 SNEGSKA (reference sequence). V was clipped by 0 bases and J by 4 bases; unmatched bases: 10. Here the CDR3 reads CSARDPLQTGGTEAFF. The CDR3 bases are TGCAGTGCTAGAGATCCCCTACAAACAGGGGGCACTGAAGCTTTCTTT.

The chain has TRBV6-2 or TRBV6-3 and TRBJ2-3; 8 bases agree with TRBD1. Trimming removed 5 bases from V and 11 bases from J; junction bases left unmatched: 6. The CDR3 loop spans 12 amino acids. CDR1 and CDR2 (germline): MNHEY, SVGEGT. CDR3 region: CASSRDRFLQYF. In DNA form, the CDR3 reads TGTGCCAGCAGTAGGGACAGGTTCCTGCAGTATTTT.

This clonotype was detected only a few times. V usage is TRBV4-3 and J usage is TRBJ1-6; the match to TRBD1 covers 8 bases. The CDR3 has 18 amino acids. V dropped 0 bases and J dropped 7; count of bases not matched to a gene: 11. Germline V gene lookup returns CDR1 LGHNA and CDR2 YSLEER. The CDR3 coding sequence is TGCGCCAGCAGCCAAGATGCGTCAGGGGGCTCAAGGAATTCACCCCTCCACTTT. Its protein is CASSQDASGGSRNSPLHF.

In DNA form, the CDR3 reads TGTGCCAGCTCACTACCCGACAGGGGCCCCAACACCGGGGAGCTGTTTTTT. This codes for CASSLPDRGPNTGELFF. V and J are TRBV18 and TRBJ2-2, with 8 bases lining up with TRBD1. Germline V lookup: CDR1 KGHSH, CDR2 LQKENI. J gave up 2 bases and V 4 bases, and 9 bases lay outside the gene matches. The length of the CDR3 is 17 residues. Looking up the rest from reference TRBV18 and TRBJ2-2 gives the full variable domain: NAGVMQNPRHLVRRRGQEARLRCSPMKGHSHVYWYRQLPEEGLKFMVYLQKENIIDESGMPKERFSAEFPKEGPSILRIQQVVRGDSAAYFCASSLPDRGPNTGELFFGEGSRLTVL.